This T cell receptor beta chain was sequenced for a study of T cells in Graves' hyperthyroidism and ophthalmopathy. Study-wide context: Once the initial diagnosis was made, peripheral blood was obtained before any treatment.

Whole-study results and caveats: Among thyroid clonotypes expanded above 0.001, most also appeared in blood.

Patients were excluded because of uncontrolled infection, other autoimmune disease, pregnancy or lactation. The PBMCs studied were ones that came from 10 ml fresh peripheral blood. Amplification of TCR beta CDR3 regions used RNA as the template. First-round RT-PCR of the TCR CDR3 relied on the HTBI primer set. TCRdb fed the multiplex PCR reads into MiXCR, producing one record per CDR3 protein. Among a few hundred thousand distinct CDR3 sequences listed, 15% to 18% were seen once. The sample holds a few counts of this clonotype. Its target is unknown. The material sequenced was blood. The TCR was taken from a woman aged 25 to 39 with Graves' hyperthyroidism.

This chain's CDR3 is CAWKLHYNEQFF. In DNA, the CDR3 is TGTGCCTGGAAGTTGCATTACAATGAGCAGTTCTTC. The chain couples TRBV30 to TRBJ2-1; no firm D call. The CDR3 is 12 amino acids. In germline, CDR1 is GTSNPN, CDR2 SVGIG (reference sequence). With 4 bases removed from V and 4 bases from J, the gap between germline ends came to 8 bases. The full variable domain, its missing parts supplied by reference TRBV30 and TRBJ2-1, is SQTIHQWPATLVQPVGSPLSLECTVEGTSNPNLYWYRQAAGRGLQLLFYSVGIGQISSEVPQNLSASRPQDRQFILSSKKLLLSDSGFYLCAWKLHYNEQFFGPGTRLTVL.